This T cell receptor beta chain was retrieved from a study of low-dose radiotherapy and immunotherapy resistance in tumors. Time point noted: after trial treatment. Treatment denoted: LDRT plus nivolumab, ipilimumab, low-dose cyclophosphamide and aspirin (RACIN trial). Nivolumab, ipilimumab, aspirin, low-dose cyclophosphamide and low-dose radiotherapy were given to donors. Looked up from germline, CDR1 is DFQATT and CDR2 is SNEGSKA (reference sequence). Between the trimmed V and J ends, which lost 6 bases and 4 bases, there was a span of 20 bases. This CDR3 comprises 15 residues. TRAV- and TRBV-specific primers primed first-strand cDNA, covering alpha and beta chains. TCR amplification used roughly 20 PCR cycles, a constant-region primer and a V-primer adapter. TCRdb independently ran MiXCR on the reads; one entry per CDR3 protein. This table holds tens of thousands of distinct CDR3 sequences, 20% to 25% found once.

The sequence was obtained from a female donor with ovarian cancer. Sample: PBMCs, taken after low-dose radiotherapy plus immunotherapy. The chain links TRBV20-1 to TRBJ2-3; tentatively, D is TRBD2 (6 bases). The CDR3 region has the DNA TGCAGTGCCCCAAAGCCGGGAGTTGATGCAGATACGCAGTATTTT. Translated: CSAPKPGVDADTQYF.